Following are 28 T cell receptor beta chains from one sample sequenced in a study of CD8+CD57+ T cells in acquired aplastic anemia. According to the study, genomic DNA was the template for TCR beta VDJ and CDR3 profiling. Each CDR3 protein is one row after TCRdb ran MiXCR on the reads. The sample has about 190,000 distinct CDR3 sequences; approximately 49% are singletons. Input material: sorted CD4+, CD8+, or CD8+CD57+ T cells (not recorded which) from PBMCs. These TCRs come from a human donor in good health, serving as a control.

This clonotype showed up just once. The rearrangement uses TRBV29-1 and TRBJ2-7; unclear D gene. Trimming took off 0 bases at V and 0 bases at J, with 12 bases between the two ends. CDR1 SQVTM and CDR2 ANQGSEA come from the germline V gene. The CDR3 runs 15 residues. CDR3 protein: CSVEEEGPNSYEQYF. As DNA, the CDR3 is TGCAGCGTTGAAGAGGAAGGACCCAACTCCTACGAGCAGTACTTC.

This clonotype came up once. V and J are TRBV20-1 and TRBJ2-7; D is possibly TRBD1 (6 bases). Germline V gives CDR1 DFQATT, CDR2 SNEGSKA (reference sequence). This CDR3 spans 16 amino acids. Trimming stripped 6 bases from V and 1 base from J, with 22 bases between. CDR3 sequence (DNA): TGCAGTGCCCTTCGGGATGACGGAACAGGGTCCTACGAGCAGTACTTC. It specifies CSALRDDGTGSYEQYF.

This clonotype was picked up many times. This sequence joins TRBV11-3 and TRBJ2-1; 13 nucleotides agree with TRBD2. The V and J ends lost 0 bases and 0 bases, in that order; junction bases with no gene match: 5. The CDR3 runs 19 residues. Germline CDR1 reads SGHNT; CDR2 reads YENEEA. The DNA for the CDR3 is TGTGCCAGCAGCTTAGATTCGACTAGCGGGGGGAGCTCCTACAATGAGCAGTTCTTC. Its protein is CASSLDSTSGGSSYNEQFF.

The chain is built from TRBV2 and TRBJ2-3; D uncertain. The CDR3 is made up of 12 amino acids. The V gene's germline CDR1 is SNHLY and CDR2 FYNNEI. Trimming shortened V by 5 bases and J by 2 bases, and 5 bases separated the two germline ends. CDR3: CASSSNTDTQYF. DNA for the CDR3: TGTGCCAGCAGTTCAAACACAGATACGCAGTATTTT.

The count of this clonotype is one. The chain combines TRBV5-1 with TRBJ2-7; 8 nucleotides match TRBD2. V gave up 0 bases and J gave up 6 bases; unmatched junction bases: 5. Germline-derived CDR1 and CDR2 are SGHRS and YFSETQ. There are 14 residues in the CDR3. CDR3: CASSLEPGLGEQYF. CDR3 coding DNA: TGCGCCAGCAGCTTGGAGCCGGGACTAGGCGAGCAGTACTTC.

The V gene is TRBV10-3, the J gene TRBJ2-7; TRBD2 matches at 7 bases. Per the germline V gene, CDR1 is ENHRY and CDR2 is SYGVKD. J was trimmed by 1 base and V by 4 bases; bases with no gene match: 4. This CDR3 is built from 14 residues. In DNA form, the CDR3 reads TGTGCCATCAGTGCGCGGGGGAAGTCCTACGAGCAGTACTTC. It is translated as CAISARGKSYEQYF.

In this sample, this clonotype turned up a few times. The CDR3 loop reads CASSQEGFGSGNTIYF. The CDR3 nucleotides read TGCGCCAGCAGCCAAGAGGGTTTTGGCTCTGGAAACACCATATATTTT. The chain has TRBV4-3 and TRBJ1-3; no reliable D call. This CDR3 spans 16 amino acids. V lost 0 bases and J 0 bases, leaving 9 bases between the germline ends. The germline CDR1 and CDR2 sequences are LGHNA and YSLEER.

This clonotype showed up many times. CDR3 region: CASSLESDRVYEQYF. DNA for the CDR3: TGTGCCAGCAGCTTAGAGTCCGACAGGGTTTACGAGCAGTACTTC. The rearrangement links TRBV7-8 to TRBJ2-7; 7 bases align to TRBD1. The CDR3 runs to 15 residues. Germline CDR1 reads SGHVS; CDR2 reads FQNEAQ. V lost 1 base to trimming and J lost 4 bases; unmatched junction nucleotides: 7. Together with reference TRBV7-8 and TRBJ2-7, the CDR3 gives the full variable domain: GAGVSQSPRYKVAKRGQDVALRCDPISGHVSLFWYQQALGQGPEFLTYFQNEAQLDKSGLPSDRFFAERPEGSVSTLKIQRTQQEDSAVYLCASSLESDRVYEQYFGPGTRLTVT.

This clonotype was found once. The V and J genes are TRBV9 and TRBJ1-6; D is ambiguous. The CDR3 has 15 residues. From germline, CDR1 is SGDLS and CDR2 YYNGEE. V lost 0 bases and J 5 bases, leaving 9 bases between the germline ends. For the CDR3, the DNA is TGTGCCAGCAGCGTAGAATCTGACCATAATTCACCCCTCCACTTT. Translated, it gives CASSVESDHNSPLHF.

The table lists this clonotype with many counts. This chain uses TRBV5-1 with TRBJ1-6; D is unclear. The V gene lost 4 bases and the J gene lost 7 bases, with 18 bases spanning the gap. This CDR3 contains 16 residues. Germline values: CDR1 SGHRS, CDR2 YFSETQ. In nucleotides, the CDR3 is TGCGCCAGCAGCCCAGACCCATCTCTCGGGAATTCACCCCTCCACTTT. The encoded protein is CASSPDPSLGNSPLHF.

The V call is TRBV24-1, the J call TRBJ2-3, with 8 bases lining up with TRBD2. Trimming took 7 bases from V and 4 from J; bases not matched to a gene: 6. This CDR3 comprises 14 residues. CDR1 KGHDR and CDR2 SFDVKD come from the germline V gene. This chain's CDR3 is CATRPGGPPDTQYF. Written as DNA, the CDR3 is TGTGCCACCAGACCGGGGGGGCCTCCAGATACGCAGTATTTT.

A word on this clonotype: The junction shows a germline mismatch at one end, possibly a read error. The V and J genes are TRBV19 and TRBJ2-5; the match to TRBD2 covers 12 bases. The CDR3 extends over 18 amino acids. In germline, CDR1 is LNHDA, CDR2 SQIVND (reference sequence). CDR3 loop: CASSIDQLAGGLGETQYF. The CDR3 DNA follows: TGTGCCAGCAGTATAGATCAACTAGCGGGGGGCCTGGGGGAGACCCAGTACTTC. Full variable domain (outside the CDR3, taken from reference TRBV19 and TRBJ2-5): DGGITQSPKYLFRKEGQNVTLSCEQNLNHDAMYWYRQDPGQGLRLIYYSQIVNDFQKGDIAEGYSVSREKKESFPLTVTSAQKNPTAFYLCASSIDQLAGGLGETQYFGPGTRLLVL.

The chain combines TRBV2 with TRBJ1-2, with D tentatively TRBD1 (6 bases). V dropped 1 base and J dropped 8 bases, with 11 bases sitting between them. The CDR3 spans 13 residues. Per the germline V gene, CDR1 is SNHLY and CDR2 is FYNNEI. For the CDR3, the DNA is TGTGCCAGCAGTGAAGAGAACAGGGAGGGCTACACCTTC. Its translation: CASSEENREGYTF.

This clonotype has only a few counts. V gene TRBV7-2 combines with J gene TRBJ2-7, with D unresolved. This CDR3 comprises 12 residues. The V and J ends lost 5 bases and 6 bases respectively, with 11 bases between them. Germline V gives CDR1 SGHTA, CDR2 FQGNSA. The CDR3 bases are TGTGCCAGCAGCCTACCTGGACCCGAGCAGTACTTC. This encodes CASSLPGPEQYF.

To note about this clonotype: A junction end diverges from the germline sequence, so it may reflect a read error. CDR3 coding DNA: TGCAGTGCTAGAGGGGGGGGGACCATGCACTTC. Protein sequence: CSARGGGTMHF. V and J are TRBV20-1 and TRBJ2-7, with 7 bases identical to TRBD2. This CDR3 spans 11 amino acids. The germline V gene encodes CDR1 DFQATT and CDR2 SNEGSKA (reference sequence).

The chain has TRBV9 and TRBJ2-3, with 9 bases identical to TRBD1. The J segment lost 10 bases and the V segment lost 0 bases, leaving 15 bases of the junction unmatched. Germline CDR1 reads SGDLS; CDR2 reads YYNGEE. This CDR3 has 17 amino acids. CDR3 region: CASSVVDQTGGAESQYF. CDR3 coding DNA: TGTGCCAGCAGCGTAGTAGATCAGACAGGGGGGGCAGAGTCGCAGTATTTT. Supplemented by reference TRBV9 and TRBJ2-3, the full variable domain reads DSGVTQTPKHLITATGQRVTLRCSPRSGDLSVYWYQQSLDQGLQFLIQYYNGEERAKGNILERFSAQQFPDLHSELNLSSLELGDSALYFCASSVVDQTGGAESQYFGPGTRLTVL.

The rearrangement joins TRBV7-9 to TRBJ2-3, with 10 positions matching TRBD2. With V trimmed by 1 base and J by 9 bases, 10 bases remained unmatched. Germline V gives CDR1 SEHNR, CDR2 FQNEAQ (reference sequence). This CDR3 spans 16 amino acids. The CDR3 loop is CASSLVVAGGLRTQYF. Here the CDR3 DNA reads TGTGCCAGCAGCTTAGTGGTAGCGGGGGGACTCAGGACGCAGTATTTT.

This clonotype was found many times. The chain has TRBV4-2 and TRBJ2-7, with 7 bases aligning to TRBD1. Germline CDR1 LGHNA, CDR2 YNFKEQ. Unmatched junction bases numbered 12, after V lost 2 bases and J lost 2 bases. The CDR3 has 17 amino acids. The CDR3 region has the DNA TGTGCCAGCAGCCAACATACTAAAGGAACAGGGGCCTACGAGCAGTACTTC. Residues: CASSQHTKGTGAYEQYF.

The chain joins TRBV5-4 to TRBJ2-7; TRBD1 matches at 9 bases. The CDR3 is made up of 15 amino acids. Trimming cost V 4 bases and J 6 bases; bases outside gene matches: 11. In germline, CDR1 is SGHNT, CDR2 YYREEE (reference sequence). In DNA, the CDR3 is TGTGCCAGCAGCCAAGCGGTGGACAGGGGAGGCGAGCAGTACTTC. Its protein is CASSQAVDRGGEQYF.

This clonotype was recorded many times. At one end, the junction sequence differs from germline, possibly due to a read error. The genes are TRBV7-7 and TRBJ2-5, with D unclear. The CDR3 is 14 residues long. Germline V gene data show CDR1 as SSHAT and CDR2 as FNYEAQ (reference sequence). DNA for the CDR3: TGTGCTAGCAGCTATTCGGCCCTCCAAGAGACCCAGTACTTC. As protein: CASSYSALQETQYF.

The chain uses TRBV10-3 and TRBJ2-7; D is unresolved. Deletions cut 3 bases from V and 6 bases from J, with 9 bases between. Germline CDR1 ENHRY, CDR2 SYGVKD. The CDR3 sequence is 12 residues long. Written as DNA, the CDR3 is TGTGCCATCAGTGATAGAGTTAGCGAGCAGTACTTC. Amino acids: CAISDRVSEQYF.

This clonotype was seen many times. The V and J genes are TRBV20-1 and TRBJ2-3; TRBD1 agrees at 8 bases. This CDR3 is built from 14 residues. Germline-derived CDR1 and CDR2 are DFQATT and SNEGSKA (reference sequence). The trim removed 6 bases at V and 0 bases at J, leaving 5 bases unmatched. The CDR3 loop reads CSASRGQSTDTQYF. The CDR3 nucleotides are TGCAGTGCGAGCAGGGGGCAGAGCACAGATACGCAGTATTTT.

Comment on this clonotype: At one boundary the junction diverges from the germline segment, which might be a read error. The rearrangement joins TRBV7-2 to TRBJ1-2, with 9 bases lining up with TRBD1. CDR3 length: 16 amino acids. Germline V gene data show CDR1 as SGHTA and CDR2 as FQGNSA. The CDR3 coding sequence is TGTGCCGGCAGCCCGAACCGGGGACAGGGAAACTATGGCTACACCTTC. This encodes CAGSPNRGQGNYGYTF.

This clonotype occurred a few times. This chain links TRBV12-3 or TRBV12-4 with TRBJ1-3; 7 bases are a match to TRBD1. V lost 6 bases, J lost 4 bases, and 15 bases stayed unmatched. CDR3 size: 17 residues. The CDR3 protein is CASRSRGRGYVGNTIYF. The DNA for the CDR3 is TGTGCCAGCAGAAGCCGGGGCAGGGGGTACGTCGGAAACACCATATATTTT.

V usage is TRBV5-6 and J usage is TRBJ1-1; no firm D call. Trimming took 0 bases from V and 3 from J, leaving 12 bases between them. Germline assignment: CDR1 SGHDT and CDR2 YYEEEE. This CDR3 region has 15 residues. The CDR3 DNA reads TGTGCCAGCAGCTTGGAAGGGAGGCAGTACACTGAAGCTTTCTTT. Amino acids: CASSLEGRQYTEAFF.

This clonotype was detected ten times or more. The CDR3 sequence: CASSGTGGYEQYF. The CDR3 region has the DNA TGTGCCAGTTCCGGGACAGGGGGTTACGAGCAGTACTTC. The V gene is TRBV5-8, the J gene TRBJ2-7, with 11 bases fitting TRBD1. CDR1 and CDR2 (germline): SGHTS, YDEGEE. The CDR3 spans 13 residues. Trimming cost V 8 bases and J 4 bases; bases outside gene matches: 5.

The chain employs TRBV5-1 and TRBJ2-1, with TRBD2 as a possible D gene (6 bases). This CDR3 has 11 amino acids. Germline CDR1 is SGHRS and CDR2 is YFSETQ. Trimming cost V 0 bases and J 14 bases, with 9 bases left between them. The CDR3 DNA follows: TGCGCCAGCAGCTTGGACGGGAGCGAGTTCTTC. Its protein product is CASSLDGSEFF.

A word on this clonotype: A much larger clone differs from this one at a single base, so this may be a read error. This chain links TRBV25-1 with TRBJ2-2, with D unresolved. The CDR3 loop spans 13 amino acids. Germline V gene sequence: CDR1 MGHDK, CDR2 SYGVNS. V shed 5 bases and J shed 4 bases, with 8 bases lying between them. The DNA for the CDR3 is TGTGCCAGCAGTTTCTCGAGCACCGGGGAGCTGTTTTTT. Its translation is CASSFSSTGELFF.